The rows below give T cell receptor beta chains drawn from one sample of a study of shared clonotypes between healthy human individuals. The repertoire was sequenced with immunoSEQ multiplex PCR; TCRdb's copy has only in-frame clones and lacks some. The table shows fewer than 1.8 million clones, with just under 99% occurring only once. The specimen sequenced was naive CD4+ T cells sorted from blood. All receptors come from a young man in good health. Each CDR3 is given with its conserved first and last residue. Where a row states a size, it is once, few, many or the class of an expanded clone; other rows omit it.

TRBV10-3	TRBJ2-7	.	CAISEHPGQANSYEQYF
TRBV6-6	TRBJ2-3	.	CASRDRQGYDTQYF
TRBV11-2	TRBJ2-7	.	CASSPGLAGSYEQYF
TRBV11-2	TRBJ2-7	.	CASSSFRDERVYEQYF
TRBV7-4	TRBJ2-1	.	CASSLYSCGLIPDNEQFF
TRBV5-1	TRBJ2-3	.	CASSLFQAGGLSTDTQYF
TRBV6-1	TRBJ2-5	.	CASRRTGTGETQYF
TRBV5-5	TRBJ2-7	.	CASSSPRYEQYF
TRBV28	TRBJ2-6	.	CASIGTLGANVLTF
TRBV6-1	TRBJ2-3	once	CASKGITGGADTQYF
TRBV29-1	TRBJ2-1	.	CSVVGFNEQFF
TRBV29-1	TRBJ2-3	once	CSVGRKNTQYF
TRBV5-1	TRBJ2-5	.	CASSQGQGREETQYF
TRBV6-6	TRBJ1-1	.	CASSNRGRTTFF
TRBV18	TRBJ1-1	.	CASSPETGSTEAFF
TRBV14	TRBJ2-7	.	CASSQATAGIAGRYEQYF
TRBV11-3	TRBJ2-1	.	CASSLAGTVPNNEQFF
TRBV11-2	TRBJ1-2	.	CASSLEGFGYTF
TRBV7-9	TRBJ1-3	.	CASTKTLQFRESGNTIYF
TRBV27	TRBJ2-2	.	CASRPLTGDGTGELFF
TRBV30	TRBJ1-5	.	CAWSPGLDQPQHF
TRBV7-6	TRBJ1-4	.	CASSPRTPGPATNEKLFF
TRBV29-1	TRBJ1-1	.	CSVGPGQGMNTEAFF
TRBV5-5	TRBJ1-2	once	CASSLASVLVGYTF
TRBV5-1	TRBJ2-3	.	CASSLEIDTQYF
TRBV9	TRBJ1-1	.	CASSGRENMNTEAFF
TRBV28	TRBJ2-7	once	CASSSLPGQGNSYEQYF
TRBV5-8	TRBJ1-1	.	CASSRAGDRYFFF
TRBV19	TRBJ2-7	.	CASAGSSYEQYF
TRBV29-1	TRBJ2-3	.	CSVLGLAGDWIGDTQYF
TRBV5-1	TRBJ2-7	once	CASSGSQKKEQYF
TRBV7-9	TRBJ2-7	.	CASSFGQNYEQYF
TRBV5-1	TRBJ2-3	.	CASSPPGGTDTQYF
TRBV18	TRBJ2-7	.	CASSPIGTSGSYEQYF
TRBV5-4	TRBJ2-5	.	CASSLGGSKETQYF
TRBV6-4	TRBJ1-4	.	CASSESATNEKLFF
TRBV5-1	TRBJ2-2	.	CASSAWDSIGGPNTGELFF